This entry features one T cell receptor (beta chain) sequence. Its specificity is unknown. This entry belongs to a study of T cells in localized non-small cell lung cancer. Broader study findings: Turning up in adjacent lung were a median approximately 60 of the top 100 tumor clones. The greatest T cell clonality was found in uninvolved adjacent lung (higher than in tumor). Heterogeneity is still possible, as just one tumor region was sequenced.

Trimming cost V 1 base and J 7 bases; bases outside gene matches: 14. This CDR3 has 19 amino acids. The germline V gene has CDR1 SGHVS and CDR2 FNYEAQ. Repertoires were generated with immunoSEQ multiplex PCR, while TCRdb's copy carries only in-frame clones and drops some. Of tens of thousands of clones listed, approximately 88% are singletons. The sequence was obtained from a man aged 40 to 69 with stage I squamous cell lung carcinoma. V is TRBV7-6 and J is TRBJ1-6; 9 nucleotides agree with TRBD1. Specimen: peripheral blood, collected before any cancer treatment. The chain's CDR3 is CASSLVLGSGQGTNSPLHF. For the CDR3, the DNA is TGTGCCAGCAGCTTAGTCCTGGGGTCGGGACAGGGTACGAATTCACCCCTCCACTTT.